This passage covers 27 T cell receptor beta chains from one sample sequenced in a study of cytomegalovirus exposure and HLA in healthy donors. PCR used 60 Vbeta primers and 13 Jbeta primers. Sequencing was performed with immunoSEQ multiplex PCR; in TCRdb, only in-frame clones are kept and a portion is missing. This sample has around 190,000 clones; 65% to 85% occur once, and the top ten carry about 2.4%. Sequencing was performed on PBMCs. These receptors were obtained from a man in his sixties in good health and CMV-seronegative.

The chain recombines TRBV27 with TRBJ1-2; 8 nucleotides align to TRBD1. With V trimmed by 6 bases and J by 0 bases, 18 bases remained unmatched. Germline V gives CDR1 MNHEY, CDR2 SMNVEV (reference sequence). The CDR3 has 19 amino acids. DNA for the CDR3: TGTGCCAGCAGCCCCGACGGAAAACAGGGGGAGGGGGCTAACTATGGCTACACCTTC. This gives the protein CASSPDGKQGEGANYGYTF.

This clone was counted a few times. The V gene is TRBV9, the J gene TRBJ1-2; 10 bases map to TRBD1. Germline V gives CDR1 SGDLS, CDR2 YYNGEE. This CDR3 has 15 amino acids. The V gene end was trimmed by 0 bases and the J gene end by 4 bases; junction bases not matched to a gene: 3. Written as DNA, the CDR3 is TGTGCCAGCAGCGTAGCTGGGACAGGGGTCTATGGCTACACCTTC. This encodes CASSVAGTGVYGYTF.

CDR3 sequence: CASSQERGSGGELFF. In DNA, the CDR3 is TGTGCCAGCAGCCAAGAGAGGGGGTCAGGCGGGGAGCTGTTTTTT. The rearrangement uses TRBV4-2 and TRBJ2-2, with D perhaps matching TRBD1 (6 bases). The V gene's germline CDR1 is LGHNA and CDR2 YNFKEQ. This CDR3 comprises 15 residues. V lost 0 bases and J 7 bases, leaving 12 bases between the germline ends.

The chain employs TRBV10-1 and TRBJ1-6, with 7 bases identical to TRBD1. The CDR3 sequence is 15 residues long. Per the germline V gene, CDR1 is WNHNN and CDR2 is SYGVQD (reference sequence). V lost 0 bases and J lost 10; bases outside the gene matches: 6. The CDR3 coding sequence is TGCGCCAGCAGTGAGTCGACAGGGACGCGATCACCCCTCCACTTT. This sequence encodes CASSESTGTRSPLHF.

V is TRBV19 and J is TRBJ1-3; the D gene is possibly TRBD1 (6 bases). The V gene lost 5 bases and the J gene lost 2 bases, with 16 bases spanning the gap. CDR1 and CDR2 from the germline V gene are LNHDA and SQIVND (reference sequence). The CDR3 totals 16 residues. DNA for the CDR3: TGTGCCAGTAGTGCCAGACAGGCCCGAGCTGGAAACACCATATATTTT. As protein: CASSARQARAGNTIYF.

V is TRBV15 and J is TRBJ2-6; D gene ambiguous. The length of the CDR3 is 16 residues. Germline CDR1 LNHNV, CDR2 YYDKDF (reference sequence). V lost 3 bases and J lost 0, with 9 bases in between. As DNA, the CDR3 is TGTGCCACCAGCAGCTTAGTTTACTCTGGGGCCAACGTCCTGACTTTC. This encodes CATSSLVYSGANVLTF.

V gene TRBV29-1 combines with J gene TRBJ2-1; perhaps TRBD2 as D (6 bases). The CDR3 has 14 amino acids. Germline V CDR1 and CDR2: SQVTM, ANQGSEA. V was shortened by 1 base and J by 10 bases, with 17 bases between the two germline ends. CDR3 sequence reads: CSVEAGRGAGEQFF. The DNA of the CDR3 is TGCAGCGTTGAAGCGGGGAGAGGGGCGGGGGAGCAGTTCTTC.

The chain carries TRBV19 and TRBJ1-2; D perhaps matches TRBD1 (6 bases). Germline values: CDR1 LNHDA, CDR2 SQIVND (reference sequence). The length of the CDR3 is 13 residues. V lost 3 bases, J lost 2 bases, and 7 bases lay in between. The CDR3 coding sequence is TGTGCCAGTAGTATGGACAGAAACTATGGCTACACCTTC. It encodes CASSMDRNYGYTF. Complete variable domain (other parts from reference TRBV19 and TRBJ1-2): DGGITQSPKYLFRKEGQNVTLSCEQNLNHDAMYWYRQDPGQGLRLIYYSQIVNDFQKGDIAEGYSVSREKKESFPLTVTSAQKNPTAFYLCASSMDRNYGYTFGSGTRLTVV.

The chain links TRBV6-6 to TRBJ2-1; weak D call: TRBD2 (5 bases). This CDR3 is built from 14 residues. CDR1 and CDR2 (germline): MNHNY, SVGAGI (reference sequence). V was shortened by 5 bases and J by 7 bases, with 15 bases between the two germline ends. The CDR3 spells CASSSQRAQNEQFF. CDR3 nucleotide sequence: TGTGCCAGCAGTAGCCAGAGGGCTCAAAATGAGCAGTTCTTC.

This CDR3 is CASSLAGARSYGYTF. CDR3 sequence (DNA): TGTGCCAGCAGCTTGGCAGGGGCCCGGAGCTATGGCTACACCTTC. This rearrangement joins TRBV5-6 to TRBJ1-2; D is perhaps TRBD1 (6 bases). The CDR3 extends over 15 amino acids. Looked up from germline, CDR1 is SGHDT and CDR2 is YYEEEE. Deletions cut 0 bases from V and 4 bases from J, with 13 bases between.

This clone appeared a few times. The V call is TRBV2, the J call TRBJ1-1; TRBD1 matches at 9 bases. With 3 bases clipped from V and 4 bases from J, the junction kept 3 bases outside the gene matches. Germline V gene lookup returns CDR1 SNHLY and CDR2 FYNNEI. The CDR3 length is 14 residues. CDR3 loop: CASSDATGGTEAFF. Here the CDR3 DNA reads TGTGCCAGCAGTGATGCGACAGGGGGCACTGAAGCTTTCTTT.

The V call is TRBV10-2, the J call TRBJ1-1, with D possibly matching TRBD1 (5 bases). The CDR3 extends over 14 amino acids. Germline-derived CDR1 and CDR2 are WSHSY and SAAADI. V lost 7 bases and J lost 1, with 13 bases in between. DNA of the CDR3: TGCGCCAGCAAGGCAGGGAACGGGAACACTGAAGCTTTCTTT. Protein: CASKAGNGNTEAFF.

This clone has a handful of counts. The DNA of the CDR3 is TGTGCCAGCAGAGAGGACAGCTCTAATGAAAAACTGTTTTTT. Translated: CASREDSSNEKLFF. This rearrangement joins TRBV6-5 to TRBJ1-4, with a possible D match to TRBD1 (6 bases). Germline CDR1 reads MNHEY; CDR2 reads SVGAGI. CDR3 size: 14 residues. The V and J ends lost 6 bases and 3 bases respectively, with 11 bases between them.

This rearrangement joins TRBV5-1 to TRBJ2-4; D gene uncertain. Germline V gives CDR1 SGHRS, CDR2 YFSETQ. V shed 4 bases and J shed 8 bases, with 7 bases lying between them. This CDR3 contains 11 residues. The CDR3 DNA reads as TGCGCCAGCAGCCTAGATGACATTCAGTACTTC. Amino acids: CASSLDDIQYF.

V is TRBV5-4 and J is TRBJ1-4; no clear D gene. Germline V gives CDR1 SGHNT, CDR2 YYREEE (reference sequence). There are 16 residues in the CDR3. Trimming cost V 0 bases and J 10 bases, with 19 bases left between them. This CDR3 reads CASSLAIGPTAGKLFF. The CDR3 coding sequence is TGTGCCAGCAGCTTGGCCATAGGGCCAACAGCGGGAAAACTGTTTTTT.

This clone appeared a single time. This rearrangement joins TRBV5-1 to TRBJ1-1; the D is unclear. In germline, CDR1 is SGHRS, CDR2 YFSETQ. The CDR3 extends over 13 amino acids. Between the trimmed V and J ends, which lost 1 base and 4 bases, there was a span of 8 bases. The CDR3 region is CASSLIGSTEAFF. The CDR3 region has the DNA TGCGCCAGCAGCTTGATAGGGAGCACTGAAGCTTTCTTT.

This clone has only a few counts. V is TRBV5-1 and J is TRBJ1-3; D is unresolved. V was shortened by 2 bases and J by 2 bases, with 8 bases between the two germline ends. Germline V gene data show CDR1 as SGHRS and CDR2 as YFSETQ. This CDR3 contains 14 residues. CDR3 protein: CASSFEGTGNTIYF. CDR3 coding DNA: TGCGCCAGCAGCTTTGAGGGTACTGGAAACACCATATATTTT.

This CDR3 reads CATRPGGQGNQPQHF. Here the CDR3 DNA reads TGTGCCACCCGGCCCGGGGGACAGGGCAATCAGCCCCAGCATTTT. The chain joins TRBV6-1 to TRBJ1-5, with 8 bases lining up with TRBD1. The CDR3 is made up of 15 amino acids. Germline loops: CDR1 MNHNS, CDR2 SASEGT. Trimming removed 10 bases from V and 2 bases from J; junction bases left unmatched: 10.

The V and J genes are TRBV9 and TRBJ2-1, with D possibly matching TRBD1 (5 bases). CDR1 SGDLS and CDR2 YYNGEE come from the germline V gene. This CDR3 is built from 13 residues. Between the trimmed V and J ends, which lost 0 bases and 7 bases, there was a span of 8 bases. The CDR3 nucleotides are TGTGCCAGCAGCGTAGGCCGGACAAATGAGCAGTTCTTC. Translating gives CASSVGRTNEQFF.

CDR3 sequence (DNA): TGTGCCAGTAGTGATAGGAGTCGTAGCGGGAGGTTATCCGGGGAGCTGTTTTTT. It specifies CASSDRSRSGRLSGELFF. The chain is built from TRBV19 and TRBJ2-2; 10 nucleotides match TRBD2. V lost 5 bases, J lost 6 bases, and 15 bases stayed unmatched. This CDR3 spans 18 amino acids. Germline-derived CDR1 and CDR2 are LNHDA and SQIVND (reference sequence).

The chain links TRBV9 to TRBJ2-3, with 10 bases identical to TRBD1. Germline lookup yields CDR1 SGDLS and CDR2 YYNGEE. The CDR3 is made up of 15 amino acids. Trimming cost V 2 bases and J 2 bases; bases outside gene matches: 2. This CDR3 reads CASSVGTGDTDTQYF. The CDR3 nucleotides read TGTGCCAGCAGCGTGGGGACAGGGGACACAGATACGCAGTATTTT.

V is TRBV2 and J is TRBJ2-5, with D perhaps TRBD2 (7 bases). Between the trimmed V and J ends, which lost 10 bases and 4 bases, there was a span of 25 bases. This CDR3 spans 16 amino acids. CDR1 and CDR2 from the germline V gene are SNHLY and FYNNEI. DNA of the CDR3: TGTGCCATCGCCCCAATTGGGGGGGGGCTTCGAGAGACCCAGTACTTC. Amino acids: CAIAPIGGGLRETQYF.

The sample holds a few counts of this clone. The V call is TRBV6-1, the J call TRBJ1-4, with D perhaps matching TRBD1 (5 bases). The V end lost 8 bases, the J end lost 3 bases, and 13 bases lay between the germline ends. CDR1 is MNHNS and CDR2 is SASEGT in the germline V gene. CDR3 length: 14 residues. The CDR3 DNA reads TGTGCCAGCCAACCGCTCAGGGCTAATGAAAAACTGTTTTTT. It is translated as CASQPLRANEKLFF.

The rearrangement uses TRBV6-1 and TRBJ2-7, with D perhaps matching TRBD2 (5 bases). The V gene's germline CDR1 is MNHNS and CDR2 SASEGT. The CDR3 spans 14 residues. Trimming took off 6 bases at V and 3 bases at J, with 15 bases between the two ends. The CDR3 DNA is TGTGCCAGCAGCCACGGACTTTCTGGCTACGAGCAGTACTTC. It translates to CASSHGLSGYEQYF.

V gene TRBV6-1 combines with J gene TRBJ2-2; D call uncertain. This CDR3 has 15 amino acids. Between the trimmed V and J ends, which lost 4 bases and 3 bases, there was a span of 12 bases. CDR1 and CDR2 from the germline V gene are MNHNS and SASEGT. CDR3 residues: CASSGVRGYTGELFF. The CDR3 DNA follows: TGTGCCAGCAGTGGGGTGAGAGGTTACACCGGGGAGCTGTTTTTT.

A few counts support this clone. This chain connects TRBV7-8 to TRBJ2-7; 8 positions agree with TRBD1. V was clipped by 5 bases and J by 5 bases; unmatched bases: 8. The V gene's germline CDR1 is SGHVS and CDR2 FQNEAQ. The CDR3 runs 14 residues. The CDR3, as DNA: TGTGCCAGCAGCCCCTCCGGGACAGGTAACGAGCAGTACTTC. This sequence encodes CASSPSGTGNEQYF.

CDR3 in DNA: TGTGCCAGCAGCTTGGACCTAGCGGGAGAGACCCAGTACTTC. Encoded protein: CASSLDLAGETQYF. This chain connects TRBV5-4 to TRBJ2-5, with 8 positions matching TRBD2. With 0 bases clipped from V and 4 bases from J, the junction kept 2 bases outside the gene matches. CDR1 and CDR2 (germline): SGHNT, YYREEE (reference sequence). CDR3 length equals 14 residues. The complete variable domain, with remaining parts taken from reference TRBV5-4 and TRBJ2-5, reads ETGVTQSPTHLIKTRGQQVTLRCSSQSGHNTVSWYQQALGQGPQFIFQYYREEENGRGNFPPRFSGLQFPNYSSELNVNALELDDSALYLCASSLDLAGETQYFGPGTRLLVL.